Sequencing of this T cell receptor beta chain was carried out in a study of blood T cell repertoires in COVID-19. Overall study: The United States, Italy and Spain were the sources of the acute and convalescent COVID-19 samples.

Seattle patient enrollment occurred during active infection, with longitudinal follow-up thereafter. The trim removed 5 bases at V and 1 base at J, leaving 2 bases unmatched. Germline V lookup: CDR1 MDHEN, CDR2 SYDVKM. This CDR3 has 15 amino acids. In the authors' workflow: Estimation of nucleated cell counts relied on the amplification of reference gene primers. Data came from immunoSEQ multiplex PCR; TCRdb stores just in-frame clones and leaves some out. V and J calls and clone size are those listed in that table; D and trimming were worked out from the DNA. The sample gives 300,000 to 350,000 clones, 75% to 95% of which show up once; about 7% is in the top ten.

This TCR was sampled from a woman aged 25 to 45 with COVID-19, enrolled during active disease. The material sequenced was peripheral blood. The chain joins TRBV28 to TRBJ2-3, with 11 positions matching TRBD2. CDR3 coding DNA: TGTGCCAGCAGTCTAGCGGGAGGACGCACAGATACGCAGTATTTT. This gives the protein CASSLAGGRTDTQYF.